The 13 T cell receptor beta chains below all came from one sample that was sequenced in a study of T cell responses to AZD1222 COVID-19 vaccine. The assay was immunoSEQ multiplex PCR, and TCRdb's table has in-frame clones only and misses some. This table has roughly 45,000 clones, approximately 80% appearing once. Sequenced here: peripheral blood, sampled 28 days after the second AZD1222 dose. Receptors were obtained from an adult who received the AZD1222 COVID-19 vaccine.

V gene TRBV5-6 combines with J gene TRBJ2-2; tentatively, D is TRBD1 or TRBD2 (6 bases each). CDR1 is SGHDT and CDR2 is YYEEEE in the germline V gene. CDR3 length: 16 residues. V lost 3 bases and J 1 base, leaving 13 bases between the germline ends. CDR3 in amino acids: CASSWGADLNTGELFF. DNA of the CDR3: TGTGCCAGCAGCTGGGGGGCCGACTTGAACACCGGGGAGCTGTTTTTT.

The chain links TRBV4-2 to TRBJ2-5, with TRBD2 as a possible D gene (6 bases). The CDR3 consists of 15 residues. The germline V and J ends were trimmed by 0 bases and 5 bases, with 13 bases remaining between them. The germline V gene encodes CDR1 LGHNA and CDR2 YNFKEQ. This chain's CDR3 is CASSQEAPGGETQYF. The CDR3 DNA sequence: TGTGCCAGCAGCCAAGAGGCCCCCGGGGGTGAGACCCAGTACTTC.

V is TRBV5-6 and J is TRBJ2-7; D not certain. Per germline, CDR1 SGHDT and CDR2 YYEEEE. Trimming left V 1 base short and J 2 bases short, with 7 bases between. The CDR3 is made up of 13 amino acids. The CDR3 spells CASSLLPTYEQYF. CDR3 DNA: TGTGCCAGCAGCTTGTTACCGACCTACGAGCAGTACTTC.

This chain connects TRBV28 to TRBJ1-6; D is unclear. The CDR3 sequence is 14 residues long. CDR1 MDHEN and CDR2 SYDVKM come from the germline V gene. Trimming removed 3 bases from V and 1 base from J, with 4 bases in between. The CDR3 DNA is TGTGCCAGCAGTTTCTGGTCCTATAATTCACCCCTCCACTTT. Its protein is CASSFWSYNSPLHF.

This chain connects TRBV10-3 to TRBJ1-1, with a tentative D call TRBD1 (5 bases). The CDR3 length is 13 residues. The V gene lost 0 bases and the J gene lost 10 bases, with 12 bases spanning the gap. Germline V gene data show CDR1 as ENHRY and CDR2 as SYGVKD. The CDR3 region has the DNA TGTGCCATCAGTGAGTCAGTAGCGAGGGGAGCTTTCTTT. It codes for CAISESVARGAFF.

The chain joins TRBV18 to TRBJ2-7, with 9 bases fitting TRBD1. The trim removed 1 base at V and 6 bases at J, leaving 10 bases unmatched. This CDR3 region has 16 residues. Per the germline V gene, CDR1 is KGHSH and CDR2 is LQKENI. Here the CDR3 reads CASSPLSGQGSGEQYF. DNA for the CDR3: TGTGCCAGCTCACCACTTTCGGGACAGGGTTCCGGCGAGCAGTACTTC.

The V gene is TRBV19, the J gene TRBJ2-1, with D tentatively TRBD1 (6 bases). From germline, CDR1 is LNHDA and CDR2 SQIVND (reference sequence). The CDR3 is 11 amino acids. CDR3 residues: CASMRGYEQFF. CDR3 DNA sequence: TGTGCTTCTATGAGGGGGTATGAGCAGTTCTTC.

This clone was counted only a few times. This CDR3 is CASSFGSGGAINEQFF. In DNA, the CDR3 is TGTGCCAGCAGCTTCGGTAGCGGGGGGGCCATCAATGAGCAGTTCTTC. The chain carries TRBV7-6 and TRBJ2-1; TRBD2 matches 11 bases. The V and J ends lost 3 bases and 6 bases, in that order; junction bases with no gene match: 7. The CDR3 runs 16 residues. CDR1 is SGHVS, CDR2 FNYEAQ, per germline.

This clone was observed once. CDR3 in amino acids: CASSLIGGRNSPLHF. CDR3 coding DNA: TGTGCCAGCAGCTTAATAGGGGGTCGGAATTCACCCCTCCACTTT. The rearrangement joins TRBV7-3 to TRBJ1-6; a possible D gene is TRBD1 (6 bases). V shed 1 base and J shed 7 bases, with 11 bases lying between them. CDR1 and CDR2 (germline): SGHTA, FQGTGA. The CDR3 is 15 residues long.

This rearrangement joins TRBV15 to TRBJ2-1; D is perhaps TRBD2 (5 bases). The CDR3 extends over 14 amino acids. Trimming removed 1 base from V and 11 bases from J, with 15 bases in between. From germline, CDR1 is LNHNV and CDR2 YYDKDF (reference sequence). The CDR3 DNA sequence: TGTGCCACCAGCAGAGGAACTGGAGGCGAAAAGCAGTTCTTC. Amino acids: CATSRGTGGEKQFF.

The chain recombines TRBV5-1 with TRBJ2-7; tentatively, D is TRBD2 (7 bases). The CDR3 has 15 amino acids. V was pared by 3 bases and J by 4 bases, with 17 bases between. Looked up from germline, CDR1 is SGHRS and CDR2 is YFSETQ. The CDR3 coding sequence is TGCGCCAGCAGCTACGGTATGGGGGGGCCGTACGAGCAGTACTTC. Its translation is CASSYGMGGPYEQYF.

This clone was seen more than once but under ten times. V usage is TRBV6-5 and J usage is TRBJ1-1; TRBD1 might be the D (5 bases). CDR1 is MNHEY and CDR2 is SVGAGI in the germline V gene. V shed 4 bases and J shed 3 bases, with 18 bases lying between them. The CDR3 loop spans 16 amino acids. This CDR3 reads CASSFRSFGGYTEAFF. As DNA, the CDR3 is TGTGCCAGCAGTTTTAGGAGCTTTGGGGGTTACACTGAAGCTTTCTTT.

The gene calls are TRBV5-1 and TRBJ2-5; 7 nucleotides match TRBD2. This CDR3 spans 15 amino acids. Germline V lookup: CDR1 SGHRS, CDR2 YFSETQ. With V trimmed by 1 base and J by 2 bases, 5 bases remained unmatched. The CDR3 DNA reads as TGCGCCAGCAGCTTGTTCTCGGGGGGACAAGAGACCCAGTACTTC. Translation: CASSLFSGGQETQYF.